The 23 T cell receptor beta chains below come from one sample, sequenced in a study of blood T cell repertoires in COVID-19. Clones were sequenced by immunoSEQ multiplex PCR, and TCRdb holds only the in-frame ones, with some missing. This table holds around 160,000 clones, more than 65% found once. Sequencing used peripheral blood. These receptors were taken from a woman of 80 years or more with acute or convalescent COVID-19.

The genes are TRBV30 and TRBJ1-6, with D perhaps TRBD1 (6 bases). V lost 2 bases and J 12 bases, leaving 17 bases between the germline ends. The germline V gene has CDR1 GTSNPN and CDR2 SVGIG (reference sequence). This CDR3 is built from 14 residues. In nucleotides, the CDR3 is TGTGCCTGGAGTTCCGGGACACGGGCAGAACCCCTCCACTTT. It encodes CAWSSGTRAEPLHF.

The chain combines TRBV15 with TRBJ1-4, with TRBD1 as a possible D gene (5 bases). Per germline, CDR1 LNHNV and CDR2 YYDKDF (reference sequence). The CDR3 has 17 residues. The ends were cut back, 2 bases at V and 0 bases at J, with 13 bases in the middle. The CDR3 DNA is TGTGCCACCAGCAGAAGGAGGGGCCCTTCAACTAATGAAAAACTGTTTTTT. It is translated as CATSRRRGPSTNEKLFF.

The chain carries TRBV28 and TRBJ2-7; 7 positions agree with TRBD1. CDR3 size: 14 residues. The V gene's germline CDR1 is MDHEN and CDR2 SYDVKM. V was clipped by 6 bases and J by 1 base; unmatched bases: 6. The CDR3 DNA reads as TGTGCCAGCAGCCCCCCGACAGGGTCCTACGAGCAGTACTTC. It translates to CASSPPTGSYEQYF.

The sample holds a few counts of this clone. The rearrangement joins TRBV18 to TRBJ1-2; 10 nucleotides line up with TRBD1. Germline V gene data show CDR1 as KGHSH and CDR2 as LQKENI. This CDR3 spans 15 amino acids. Trimming removed 3 bases from V and 8 bases from J; junction bases left unmatched: 9. CDR3 nucleotide sequence: TGTGCCAGCTCACCCTCCGGGACAGGGGCCCGAGGCTACACCTTC. Translation: CASSPSGTGARGYTF.

The table lists this clone with a count of one. The CDR3 sequence is CASSYPGTGGNEQFF. In DNA form, the CDR3 reads TGTGCCAGCAGTTACCCCGGGACAGGGGGCAATGAGCAGTTCTTC. This chain connects TRBV6-5 to TRBJ2-1, with TRBD1 matching over 11 bases. CDR1 is MNHEY and CDR2 is SVGAGI in the germline V gene. V was pared by 2 bases and J by 6 bases, with 3 bases of the junction left unmatched. This CDR3 is built from 15 residues.

This rearrangement joins TRBV5-1 to TRBJ2-5, with TRBD1 matching over 9 bases. V trimming: 7 bases; J trimming: 2 bases; junction bases outside the gene matches: 9. CDR3 length: 15 amino acids. CDR1 and CDR2 (germline): SGHRS, YFSETQ. Here the CDR3 DNA reads TGCGCCAGCGGGAAGACAGGGGGTTTACAAGAGACCCAGTACTTC. Its protein product is CASGKTGGLQETQYF.

The V gene is TRBV6-5, the J gene TRBJ1-4, with TRBD1 matching over 12 bases. The CDR3 sequence is 14 residues long. CDR1 and CDR2 from the germline V gene are MNHEY and SVGAGI. Trimming at V came to 8 bases and at J to 8 bases, leaving 6 bases not matched to a gene. CDR3 residues: CASWGQGAGEKLFF. The CDR3 bases are TGTGCCAGCTGGGGACAGGGGGCGGGCGAAAAACTGTTTTTT.

This clone was counted a few times. The chain joins TRBV12-5 to TRBJ1-1; D possibly corresponds to TRBD1 (6 bases). The CDR3 is made up of 14 amino acids. The V end was cut by 5 bases, the J end by 2 bases, with 12 bases between. Germline CDR1 LGHNT, CDR2 FRNRAP. The CDR3 here is CASGRGGLNTEAFF. Written as DNA, the CDR3 is TGTGCTAGTGGTCGAGGGGGTCTTAACACTGAAGCTTTCTTT.

V and J are TRBV9 and TRBJ2-1, with 13 bases identical to TRBD2. CDR1 is SGDLS and CDR2 is YYNGEE in the germline V gene. This CDR3 comprises 16 residues. J gave up 9 bases and V 3 bases, and 9 bases lay outside the gene matches. The CDR3 loop is CASSAGLAGARGEQFF. Here the CDR3 DNA reads TGTGCCAGCAGCGCCGGACTAGCGGGAGCCCGCGGTGAGCAGTTCTTC.

With regard to this clone: Other DNA variants within this sample encode the same CDR3. The chain joins TRBV5-1 to TRBJ1-1; possibly TRBD1 for D (5 bases). CDR3 length: 15 residues. From germline, CDR1 is SGHRS and CDR2 YFSETQ. Trimming took off 4 bases at V and 2 bases at J, with 15 bases between the two ends. The chain's CDR3 is CASSLQGAENTEAFF. The CDR3 nucleotides are TGCGCCAGCAGCCTGCAAGGGGCGGAAAACACTGAAGCTTTCTTT.

In this sample, this clone turned up a few times. This sequence joins TRBV27 and TRBJ1-5; maybe TRBD1 (5 bases). Germline CDR1 MNHEY, CDR2 SMNVEV (reference sequence). The CDR3 runs 14 residues. The ends were cut back, 3 bases at V and 4 bases at J, with 10 bases in the middle. The CDR3 nucleotides are TGTGCCAGCAGTTTTAGGCAGGGAAATCAGCCCCAGCATTTT. Its translation: CASSFRQGNQPQHF.

This clone was counted only a few times. V usage is TRBV5-6 and J usage is TRBJ2-1; TRBD2 agrees at 9 bases. CDR3 length equals 16 residues. J gave up 8 bases and V 0 bases, and 9 bases lay outside the gene matches. CDR1 and CDR2 from the germline V gene are SGHDT and YYEEEE. The CDR3 DNA reads as TGTGCCAGCAGCTTGGCCGCAGGACTAGCGATCCATGAGCAGTTCTTC. Translated: CASSLAAGLAIHEQFF.

The V gene is TRBV27, the J gene TRBJ1-2; no firm D call. Germline CDR1 MNHEY, CDR2 SMNVEV (reference sequence). The V end was cut by 5 bases, the J end by 3 bases, with 10 bases between. This CDR3 is 13 amino acids long. The CDR3 reads CASSATRDYGYTF. DNA for the CDR3: TGTGCCAGCAGTGCAACGCGGGACTATGGCTACACCTTC.

This clone was detected a few times. The gene calls are TRBV6-5 and TRBJ2-7, with a tentative D call TRBD1 (7 bases). This CDR3 contains 15 residues. V was clipped by 4 bases and J by 7 bases, with 20 bases between them. The V gene's germline CDR1 is MNHEY and CDR2 SVGAGI. This CDR3 is CASSFHWTGGGEQYF. The CDR3 DNA follows: TGTGCCAGCAGTTTCCATTGGACAGGTGGGGGGGAGCAGTACTTC.

The rearrangement uses TRBV27 and TRBJ2-3; possible D gene TRBD1, 8 bases. Germline CDR1 and CDR2: MNHEY and SMNVEV (reference sequence). Trimming took off 2 bases at V and 6 bases at J, with 15 bases between the two ends. This CDR3 contains 15 residues. This chain's CDR3 is CASSLRQGRADTQYF. The CDR3 DNA reads TGTGCCAGCAGTTTAAGACAGGGGAGGGCTGATACGCAGTATTTT.

The chain joins TRBV5-1 to TRBJ1-1, with D possibly being TRBD1 (6 bases). The V gene's germline CDR1 is SGHRS and CDR2 YFSETQ. The CDR3 spans 14 residues. V lost 4 bases and J lost 3, with 13 bases in between. The CDR3 spells CASSQGRGYTEAFF. The CDR3 region has the DNA TGCGCCAGCAGCCAGGGGAGGGGATACACTGAAGCTTTCTTT.

This sequence joins TRBV28 and TRBJ1-6, with D maybe TRBD1 (6 bases). This CDR3 has 15 amino acids. Looked up from germline, CDR1 is MDHEN and CDR2 is SYDVKM. The germline V and J ends were trimmed by 4 bases and 4 bases, with 11 bases remaining between them. CDR3 region: CASSYLGQYNSPLHF. The CDR3 coding sequence is TGTGCCAGCAGTTACCTCGGACAGTATAATTCACCCCTCCACTTT. The full variable domain, in which reference TRBV28 and TRBJ1-6 provide the parts outside the CDR3, is DVKVTQSSRYLVKRTGEKVFLECVQDMDHENMFWYRQDPGLGLRLIYFSYDVKMKEKGDIPEGYSVSREKKERFSLILESASTNQTSMYLCASSYLGQYNSPLHFGNGTRLTVT.

This clone was recorded many times. The identical CDR3 is also encoded by other nucleotide sequences in the sample. The CDR3 DNA is TGTGCCAGCAGCCATACCAGAAACTATGGCTACACCTTC. It translates to CASSHTRNYGYTF. The V and J genes are TRBV14 and TRBJ1-2; no clear D. Germline V gene sequence: CDR1 SGHDN, CDR2 FVKESK. The CDR3 runs 13 residues. The V end was cut by 3 bases, the J end by 2 bases, with 7 bases between. The complete variable domain, with remaining parts taken from reference TRBV14 and TRBJ1-2, reads EAGVTQFPSHSVIEKGQTVTLRCDPISGHDNLYWYRRVMGKEIKFLLHFVKESKQDESGMPNNRFLAERTGGTYSTLKVQPAELEDSGVYFCASSHTRNYGYTFGSGTRLTVV.

The V gene is TRBV2, the J gene TRBJ2-5, with 8 bases aligning to TRBD2. After removal of 2 bases from V and 1 base from J, the junction contained 6 bases not matched to a gene. The CDR3 is 16 amino acids. Germline V gene data show CDR1 as SNHLY and CDR2 as FYNNEI. The CDR3 loop is CASSEFGGAPQETQYF. The CDR3 bases are TGTGCCAGCAGTGAATTCGGGGGGGCGCCCCAAGAGACCCAGTACTTC.

The J gene is TRBJ2-7, the V gene TRBV6-5; tentatively, D is TRBD2 (5 bases). The CDR3 length is 15 residues. Trimming took off 0 bases at V and 3 bases at J, with 12 bases between the two ends. From germline, CDR1 is MNHEY and CDR2 SVGAGI. The CDR3 region is CASSYSTKGSYEQYF. CDR3 coding DNA: TGTGCCAGCAGTTACTCGACGAAAGGGAGCTACGAGCAGTACTTC.

The V call is TRBV10-1, the J call TRBJ2-3; D perhaps matches TRBD1 (5 bases). Trimming shortened V by 4 bases and J by 4 bases, and 9 bases separated the two germline ends. CDR3 size: 13 residues. Germline CDR1 reads WNHNN; CDR2 reads SYGVQD (reference sequence). The chain's CDR3 is CASSVRVADTQYF. CDR3 nucleotides: TGCGCCAGCAGTGTCAGGGTAGCAGATACGCAGTATTTT.

V usage is TRBV7-2 and J usage is TRBJ1-1; TRBD1 matches at 8 bases. The CDR3 totals 15 residues. The trim removed 2 bases at V and 4 bases at J, leaving 6 bases unmatched. Per germline, CDR1 SGHTA and CDR2 FQGNSA. CDR3: CASSLQTGGPTEAFF. The CDR3 DNA is TGTGCCAGCAGCTTACAAACAGGGGGTCCCACTGAAGCTTTCTTT.

This clone has only one observation. This chain joins TRBV19 and TRBJ1-2, with 7 bases fitting TRBD1. Germline-derived CDR1 and CDR2 are LNHDA and SQIVND (reference sequence). With 3 bases clipped from V and 4 bases from J, the junction kept 5 bases outside the gene matches. This CDR3 comprises 14 residues. CDR3 coding DNA: TGTGCCAGTAGTATTGGGACAGCCCCCTATGGCTACACCTTC. Translated: CASSIGTAPYGYTF.